This passage covers 17 T cell receptor beta chains from one sample sequenced in a study. The sorted Tregs were CD4+CD25+CD127-/low cells. TCRdb fed the 5' RACE reads into MiXCR, producing one record per CDR3 protein. The repertoire holds thousands of distinct CDR3 sequences, with 55% as singletons. Sequencing input: Tregs sorted from a lymph node. Receptor source: a female donor with breast cancer.

The CDR3 region has the DNA TGTGCCAGCAGCCGGTCGGGGGCGAGTCGTGAAAAACTGTTTTTT. Its translation: CASSRSGASREKLFF. The rearrangement links TRBV28 to TRBJ1-4, with D tentatively TRBD1 (6 bases). CDR3 length equals 15 residues. V lost 6 bases and J lost 7, with 18 bases in between. Germline V gene data show CDR1 as MDHEN and CDR2 as SYDVKM.

The V call is TRBV7-6, the J call TRBJ2-5; D call uncertain. V lost 4 bases, J lost 6 bases, and 15 bases lay in between. This CDR3 is built from 14 residues. The germline V gene encodes CDR1 SGHVS and CDR2 FNYEAQ. The CDR3 here is CASSSRAVRQTQYF. In nucleotides, the CDR3 is TGTGCCAGCAGCTCTCGGGCGGTACGCCAGACCCAGTACTTC. Complete variable domain (other parts from reference TRBV7-6 and TRBJ2-5): GAGVSQSPRYKVTKRGQDVALRCDPISGHVSLYWYRQALGQGPEFLTYFNYEAQQDKSGLPNDRFSAERPEGSISTLTIQRTEQRDSAMYRCASSSRAVRQTQYFGPGTRLLVL.

The chain links TRBV20-1 to TRBJ2-3, with a possible D match to TRBD2 (5 bases). V was cut by 3 bases and J by 9 bases, with 16 bases left in between. Germline V lookup: CDR1 DFQATT, CDR2 SNEGSKA (reference sequence). This CDR3 is 13 amino acids long. The CDR3 DNA is TGCAGTGCTAGCGAGTCGGTGGGCGGGACGCAGTATTTT. This encodes CSASESVGGTQYF.

This clonotype is a singleton in its sample. The J gene is TRBJ1-6, the V gene TRBV5-1, with no clear D. This CDR3 has 15 residues. From germline, CDR1 is SGHRS and CDR2 YFSETQ. Trimming took off 0 bases at V and 5 bases at J, with 9 bases between the two ends. CDR3 sequence reads: CASSLATADNSPLHF. The CDR3 DNA reads TGCGCCAGCAGCTTGGCTACAGCCGATAATTCACCCCTCCACTTT.

This clonotype was counted between two and nine times. The chain links TRBV5-1 to TRBJ1-1, with TRBD1 identical over 8 bases. The junction had 11 bases not matched to a gene; V was cut back by 6 bases and J by 1 base. The CDR3 is 16 amino acids. Looked up from germline, CDR1 is SGHRS and CDR2 is YFSETQ. This CDR3 is CASTSFVGTGNTEAFF. The CDR3 region has the DNA TGCGCCAGCACCTCATTCGTCGGGACAGGGAACACTGAAGCTTTCTTT.

With regard to this clonotype: One junction end disagrees with the germline gene, perhaps due to a read error. This chain links TRBV7-7 with TRBJ2-3, with D perhaps matching TRBD1 or TRBD2 (5 bases each). The CDR3 extends over 13 amino acids. Germline CDR1 SSHAT, CDR2 FNYEAQ (reference sequence). The DNA of the CDR3 is TGTGCTAGCAGCTTAGCAGGGAGAGATACGCAGTATTTT. Translating gives CASSLAGRDTQYF. The full variable domain, rest sourced from reference TRBV7-7 and TRBJ2-3, is GAGVSQSPRYKVTKRGQDVTLRCDPISSHATLYWYQQALGQGPEFLTYFNYEAQPDKSGLPSDRFSAERPEGSISTLTIQRTEQRDSAMYRCASSLAGRDTQYFGPGTRLTVL.

J is TRBJ2-3 and V is TRBV20-1, with D hard to call. Germline V CDR1 and CDR2: DFQATT, SNEGSKA (reference sequence). Deletions cut 6 bases from V and 5 bases from J, with 6 bases between. This CDR3 region has 10 residues. The CDR3 DNA reads as TGCAGTGCCGACGAAGATACGCAGTATTTT. This translates into CSADEDTQYF.

The V call is TRBV5-6, the J call TRBJ1-5; TRBD1 agrees at 9 bases. The CDR3 is 14 amino acids. V lost 4 bases to trimming and J lost 5 bases; unmatched junction nucleotides: 4. Germline CDR1 reads SGHDT; CDR2 reads YYEEEE. CDR3 in DNA: TGTGCCAGCAGCGAAGGGACAGGGCATCAGCCCCAGCATTTT. Translated, it gives CASSEGTGHQPQHF.

The chain joins TRBV20-1 to TRBJ1-2; 8 positions match TRBD1. Germline CDR1 DFQATT, CDR2 SNEGSKA (reference sequence). V gave up 3 bases and J gave up 10 bases; unmatched junction bases: 7. There are 12 residues in the CDR3. This CDR3 reads CSASGTGFHYTF. The CDR3 bases are TGCAGTGCTAGTGGGACAGGCTTCCACTACACCTTC.

This chain joins TRBV29-1 and TRBJ1-1, with D possibly TRBD1 on 6 matching bases. The germline gives CDR1 SQVTM, CDR2 ANQGSEA. Trimming took off 4 bases at V and 4 bases at J, with 7 bases between the two ends. There are 11 residues in the CDR3. The CDR3 DNA sequence: TGCAGCGTTGTCAGGGGCACTGAAGCTTTCTTT. The encoded protein is CSVVRGTEAFF.

The chain employs TRBV20-1 and TRBJ2-1, with no clear D. V dropped 1 base and J dropped 7 bases, with 5 bases sitting between them. The CDR3 has 11 amino acids. Germline V lookup: CDR1 DFQATT, CDR2 SNEGSKA (reference sequence). This CDR3 reads CSARAGNEQFF. In nucleotides, the CDR3 is TGCAGTGCTAGAGCTGGGAATGAGCAGTTCTTC.

The chain employs TRBV5-1 and TRBJ1-4; D is unresolved. CDR3 length: 13 amino acids. Germline values: CDR1 SGHRS, CDR2 YFSETQ. V was cut by 0 bases and J by 6 bases, with 6 bases left in between. DNA of the CDR3: TGCGCCAGCAGCTTGGCGACTGATGAAAAACTGTTTTTT. This codes for CASSLATDEKLFF.

This rearrangement joins TRBV20-1 to TRBJ2-3; unclear D gene. Germline V CDR1 and CDR2: DFQATT, SNEGSKA (reference sequence). V lost 5 bases and J 5 bases, leaving 14 bases between the germline ends. CDR3 size: 13 residues. Here the CDR3 reads CSAGQTFRDTQYF. DNA for the CDR3: TGCAGTGCTGGGCAAACTTTTCGAGATACGCAGTATTTT.

V and J are TRBV6-5 and TRBJ2-1; perhaps TRBD2 as D (6 bases). Germline values: CDR1 MNHEY, CDR2 SVGAGI. V was clipped by 10 bases and J by 5 bases, with 21 bases between them. The CDR3 spans 15 residues. This CDR3 is CATRIKNGGDNEQFF. Written as DNA, the CDR3 is TGTGCCACCCGTATAAAAAACGGAGGGGACAATGAGCAGTTCTTC.

In DNA, the CDR3 is TGCGCCAGCAGCCAGCTAGACAGGGCCGGAGAGACCCAGTACTTC. It encodes CASSQLDRAGETQYF. The chain joins TRBV4-3 to TRBJ2-5; 7 bases are shared with TRBD1. Unmatched junction bases numbered 8, after V lost 3 bases and J lost 4 bases. The CDR3 runs to 15 residues. CDR1 and CDR2 (germline): LGHNA, YSLEER.

The CDR3 coding sequence is TGTGCCAGTATCTATTCGGGACCCGAGCAGTACTTC. It encodes CASIYSGPEQYF. This chain joins TRBV2 and TRBJ2-7; the D gene could be TRBD1 or TRBD2 (5 bases each). Trimming shortened V by 9 bases and J by 6 bases, and 15 bases separated the two germline ends. Germline CDR1 SNHLY, CDR2 FYNNEI. The CDR3 length is 12 residues. Using reference TRBV2 and TRBJ2-7 for the parts outside the CDR3, the full variable domain is EPEVTQTPSHQVTQMGQEVILRCVPISNHLYFYWYRQILGQKVEFLVSFYNNEISEKSEIFDDQFSVERPDGSNFTLKIRSTKLEDSAMYFCASIYSGPEQYFGPGTRLTVT.

CDR3 nucleotides: TGTGCCAGCAGTCGGGATTACGCCGACTACGAGCAGTACTTC. This codes for CASSRDYADYEQYF. V gene TRBV6-5 combines with J gene TRBJ2-7; maybe TRBD2 (5 bases). CDR1 is MNHEY and CDR2 is SVGAGI in the germline V gene. The CDR3 has 14 amino acids. Trimming stripped 5 bases from V and 3 bases from J, with 14 bases between.